These 2 T cell receptor beta chains were sequenced from one sample in a study of post-analysis software for immune sequencing data. TCR beta cDNA libraries had unique molecular identifiers. TCRdb processed the PCR reads anew with MiXCR; each CDR3 protein has one entry. Counted here are over 700,000 distinct CDR3 sequences, 30% occurring once; the ten biggest clones make up roughly 0.57%. Study-level findings and limits: Patients used several TRBV segments, including TRBV5-6, TRBV5-1 and TRBV20-1, more often than controls.

These receptors' targets are unknown. Material: blood. The source of these receptors is a girl between 10 and 17 years old with multiple sclerosis.

This clonotype came up a few times. The CDR3 coding sequence is TGCAGCGTTGAAGGGGCGGGAAACTACGAGCAGTACTTC. It is translated as CSVEGAGNYEQYF. This chain connects TRBV29-1 to TRBJ2-7; perhaps TRBD2 as D (6 bases). Germline assignment: CDR1 SQVTM and CDR2 ANQGSEA. V lost 1 base to trimming and J lost 3 bases, with 10 bases between them. This CDR3 region has 13 residues.

Details on this clonotype: One base away lies a much larger clone, so this may be a sequencing read error. This sequence joins TRBV6-1 and TRBJ2-3; the match to TRBD2 covers 11 bases. V was pared by 0 bases and J by 7 bases, with 12 bases of the junction left unmatched. The V gene's germline CDR1 is MNHNS and CDR2 SASEGT. The CDR3 totals 18 residues. CDR3 protein: CASSEADWWGLAANTQYF. The CDR3 DNA sequence: TGTGCCAGCAGTGAAGCGGATTGGTGGGGACTAGCGGCAAATACGCAGTATTTT.